The clone carrying this TCR beta chain has ten or more counts. The target antigen is unknown. This sample is drawn from a study of Graves' ophthalmopathy and Graves' hyperthyroidism. General study findings and limits: Using a 13-signature model, the authors split ophthalmopathy from stable hyperthyroidism, with 85% to 90% sensitivity and approximately 81% specificity. The authors also found most expanded thyroid clonotypes above 0.001 frequency in blood.

Amplified material comprised TCR beta CDR3 regions derived from RNA transcripts. The workflow started with a first-round RT-PCR run with HTBI primers and then moved on to a second-round multiplex PCR. TCRdb re-analysed the multiplex PCR reads in MiXCR, keeping a single row per CDR3 protein. The profile covers around 1,000,000 distinct CDR3 sequences, with less than 45% appearing a single time and more than 9.5% taken by the ten largest. The length of the CDR3 is 16 residues. The junction had 13 bases not matched to a gene; V was cut back by 4 bases and J by 5 bases. CDR1 ENHRY and CDR2 SYGVKD come from the germline V gene. Other autoimmune diseases, uncontrolled infections, pregnancy or lactation led to the exclusion of patients.

This chain uses TRBV10-3 with TRBJ2-7; 8 positions match TRBD1. The clonotype comes from an adult man with Graves' hyperthyroidism. The sample taken for sequencing was peripheral blood or thyroid tissue (not recorded which). CDR3 amino acids: CAISGGTGPLLNEQYF. The DNA of the CDR3 is TGTGCCATCAGTGGGGGGACAGGCCCTTTGTTGAACGAGCAGTACTTC.